Below, one T cell receptor (beta chain) is given with its context. What it recognizes is unknown. This record belongs to a study of beta chain features in type 1 diabetes. The CDR3 length is 17 residues. Germline V gene lookup returns CDR1 SGHAT and CDR2 FQNNGV. V trimming: 5 bases; J trimming: 0 bases; junction bases outside the gene matches: 4. General observations from the study: TCRB CDR3s from Type 1 diabetes patients were moderately but significantly shorter in all four CD4+ subsets.

TCRB transcripts that were expressed got sequenced, as all of the isolated RNA had been reverse transcribed. Sequencing used immunoSEQ multiplex PCR; TCRdb keeps in-frame clones, though not all of them. The sample carries approximately 470,000 clones, approximately 31% recorded once. The V gene is TRBV11-2, the J gene TRBJ2-1; 13 nucleotides align to TRBD2. This clonotype originated in a young man in good health. The sequenced sample consisted of naive CD4+ T cells from blood. The CDR3 DNA sequence: TGTGCCAGCAGCCTTCGACTAGCGGGGGGCTCCTACAATGAGCAGTTCTTC. Amino acid sequence: CASSLRLAGGSYNEQFF.